These 24 T cell receptor beta chains share one sample of origin, sequenced in a study of blood T cell repertoires in COVID-19. The method was immunoSEQ multiplex PCR; TCRdb's version includes in-frame clones alone and lacks a portion of them. The profile shows 140,000 to 150,000 clones, around 89% of them singletons. Input material: peripheral blood. The receptors derive from a human donor with COVID-19, enrolled during active disease. The donor label of this sample is uncertain.

The chain uses TRBV27 and TRBJ2-2, with 8 bases identical to TRBD1. The V segment lost 6 bases and the J segment 3 bases; nucleotides outside the gene matches: 6. Germline V gene sequence: CDR1 MNHEY, CDR2 SMNVEV (reference sequence). The CDR3 is made up of 15 amino acids. The CDR3: CASSVRGPDTGELFF. The CDR3, as DNA: TGTGCCAGCAGCGTCAGGGGGCCGGACACCGGGGAGCTGTTTTTT.

V and J are TRBV21-1 and TRBJ2-3; the table's D call, TRBD2, has no DNA check behind it. TRBV21-1 is given as a pseudogene. This CDR3 comprises 18 residues. CDR3 sequence reads: CASSKGADLAGATDTQYF. CDR3 bases: TGTGCCAGCAGCAAAGGAGCCGATCTAGCGGGGGCCACAGATACGCAGTATTTT.

V usage is TRBV24-1 and J usage is TRBJ1-1; D is unclear. Trimming removed 5 bases from V and 7 bases from J, with 19 bases in between. The CDR3 sequence is 15 residues long. Germline V gene lookup returns CDR1 KGHDR and CDR2 SFDVKD. This CDR3 is CATSAGTDTHFEAFF. CDR3 nucleotides: TGTGCCACCAGTGCCGGAACTGACACGCACTTTGAAGCTTTCTTT.

This chain connects TRBV19 to TRBJ1-5; D is undetermined. V was clipped by 8 bases and J by 4 bases, with 9 bases between them. This CDR3 is 12 amino acids long. The germline gives CDR1 LNHDA, CDR2 SQIVND (reference sequence). The CDR3 nucleotides read TGTGCCAGTGGAGAGAAAAATCAGCCCCAGCATTTT. This translates into CASGEKNQPQHF.

The J gene is TRBJ2-3, the V gene TRBV7-3, with a tentative D call TRBD1 (5 bases). This CDR3 has 13 residues. Trimming pared 3 bases from V and 3 bases from J, leaving 7 bases between. Germline lookup yields CDR1 SGHTA and CDR2 FQGTGA. The CDR3 sequence: CASSFQGTDTQYF. The DNA for the CDR3 is TGTGCCAGCAGCTTTCAGGGTACAGATACGCAGTATTTT.

V usage is TRBV30 and J usage is TRBJ1-5; TRBD1 is a possible D gene (6 bases). The CDR3 is 14 residues long. The V end was cut by 2 bases, the J end by 0 bases, with 8 bases between. The V gene's germline CDR1 is GTSNPN and CDR2 SVGIG (reference sequence). CDR3 sequence reads: CAWSTGNSNQPQHF. CDR3 sequence (DNA): TGTGCCTGGAGTACAGGGAATAGCAATCAGCCCCAGCATTTT.

The V gene is TRBV11-3, the J gene TRBJ1-2; D perhaps matches TRBD1 (5 bases). The V end was cut by 2 bases, the J end by 6 bases, with 10 bases between. From germline, CDR1 is SGHNT and CDR2 YENEEA. This CDR3 spans 13 amino acids. The CDR3 sequence is CASSLSRVHGYTF. CDR3 coding DNA: TGTGCCAGCAGCTTATCCAGGGTACATGGCTACACCTTC. Combining the CDR3 with reference TRBV11-3 and TRBJ1-2 gives the whole variable domain EAGVVQSPRYKIIEKKQPVAFWCNPISGHNTLYWYLQNLGQGPELLIRYENEEAVDDSQLPKDRFSAERLKGVDSTLKIQPAELGDSAVYLCASSLSRVHGYTFGSGTRLTVV.

The chain links TRBV30 to TRBJ2-1; perhaps TRBD2 as D (5 bases). Deletions cut 4 bases from V and 4 bases from J, with 14 bases between. Germline V gene sequence: CDR1 GTSNPN, CDR2 SVGIG (reference sequence). CDR3 length equals 14 residues. The DNA for the CDR3 is TGTGCCTGGACGAGGGTAGCGAGTTACAATGAGCAGTTCTTC. It yields the protein CAWTRVASYNEQFF.

This chain uses TRBV12-3 or TRBV12-4 with TRBJ2-7, with D unresolved. The CDR3 loop spans 13 amino acids. Trimming took 2 bases from V and 2 from J, leaving 7 bases between them. CDR3 DNA: TGTGCCAGCAGTTTATTGTCAACCTACGAGCAGTACTTC. This translates into CASSLLSTYEQYF.

The rearrangement uses TRBV18 and TRBJ1-5; D is possibly TRBD1 (6 bases). Germline values: CDR1 KGHSH, CDR2 LQKENI. The V gene lost 6 bases and the J gene lost 6 bases, with 18 bases spanning the gap. CDR3 size: 15 residues. The DNA of the CDR3 is TGTGCCAGCTCGACTGCCCTGGGGGCAGGTCAGCCCCAGCATTTT. It encodes CASSTALGAGQPQHF.

This CDR3 reads CASRTAGVENTIYF. In DNA, the CDR3 is TGTGCCAGCAGGACAGCGGGCGTGGAAAACACCATATATTTT. V gene TRBV7-8 combines with J gene TRBJ1-3; a weak D match, TRBD1 (5 bases). The germline CDR1 and CDR2 sequences are SGHVS and FQNEAQ. The V gene lost 6 bases and the J gene lost 6 bases, with 15 bases spanning the gap. The CDR3 is 14 residues long.

This clone is labeled as medium-sized. The chain joins TRBV2 to TRBJ2-7; the D gene is possibly TRBD2 (5 bases). CDR1 is SNHLY, CDR2 FYNNEI, per germline. V was trimmed by 7 bases and J by 5 bases, leaving 21 bases between them. This CDR3 spans 15 amino acids. CDR3 nucleotides: TGTGCCAGCACCAGAGCGTCGGGGATCTTCAACGAGCAGTACTTC. Translation gives CASTRASGIFNEQYF.

This clone was recorded only once. This sample includes further DNA sequences coding for the same CDR3. The V and J genes are TRBV5-1 and TRBJ2-1; TRBD1 is a possible D gene (6 bases). V shed 4 bases and J shed 1 base, with 12 bases lying between them. Germline CDR1 SGHRS, CDR2 YFSETQ. The CDR3 is made up of 15 amino acids. CDR3 in DNA: TGCGCCAGCAGCGCCCCCGGGACATCCTACAATGAGCAGTTCTTC. Its translation is CASSAPGTSYNEQFF.

The rearrangement links TRBV6-5 to TRBJ2-2, with 7 bases lining up with TRBD2. The germline gives CDR1 MNHEY, CDR2 SVGAGI. V gave up 2 bases and J gave up 0 bases; unmatched junction bases: 3. This CDR3 contains 16 residues. In DNA form, the CDR3 reads TGTGCCAGCAGTTACAGCAGCGGGGCGAACACCGGGGAGCTGTTTTTT. This encodes CASSYSSGANTGELFF.

The gene calls are TRBV5-5 and TRBJ2-7; the match to TRBD1 covers 8 bases. V shed 0 bases, J shed 7 bases, and the junction held 6 bases outside the gene matches. The CDR3 is 14 residues long. Germline values: CDR1 SGHKS, CDR2 YYEKEE (reference sequence). The CDR3 loop is CASSLESGQVEQYF. The CDR3 nucleotides read TGTGCCAGCAGCTTGGAATCGGGACAGGTGGAGCAGTACTTC.

V gene TRBV15 combines with J gene TRBJ1-1; D is possibly TRBD1 (6 bases). V lost 5 bases and J 0 bases, leaving 10 bases between the germline ends. Germline V gene data show CDR1 as LNHNV and CDR2 as YYDKDF (reference sequence). This CDR3 region has 14 residues. CDR3 protein: CATSPDSMNTEAFF. CDR3 coding DNA: TGTGCCACCAGCCCGGACAGTATGAACACTGAAGCTTTCTTT.

The rearrangement links TRBV3-1 (or the pseudogene TRBV3-2) to TRBJ2-5, with D possibly TRBD1 on 6 matching bases. Germline CDR1 reads LGHDT; CDR2 reads YNNKEL (reference sequence). The germline V and J ends were trimmed by 3 bases and 5 bases, with 16 bases remaining between them. The CDR3 covers 15 residues. The CDR3 DNA reads TGTGCCAGCAGCCACGCTTACAGGGATTGGGAGACCCAGTACTTC. Protein: CASSHAYRDWETQYF.

The chain has TRBV12-3 or TRBV12-4 and TRBJ1-5; a possible D gene is TRBD1 (5 bases). Trimming pared 6 bases from V and 3 bases from J, leaving 9 bases between. The CDR3 totals 13 residues. The chain's CDR3 is CASSPGFNQPQHF. The CDR3 DNA reads TGTGCCAGCAGCCCAGGGTTCAATCAGCCCCAGCATTTT.

The V and J genes are TRBV25-1 and TRBJ1-6; D may be TRBD1 (6 bases). Germline V lookup: CDR1 MGHDK, CDR2 SYGVNS. The V gene lost 9 bases and the J gene lost 2 bases, with 8 bases spanning the gap. The CDR3 spans 13 residues. The CDR3 loop is CASRTAYNSPLHF. The CDR3 DNA reads TGTGCCAGTAGGACAGCCTATAATTCACCCCTCCACTTT.

The V call is TRBV9, the J call TRBJ2-1; the D gene is possibly TRBD2 (5 bases). The CDR3 loop spans 13 amino acids. The ends were cut back, 0 bases at V and 9 bases at J, with 10 bases in the middle. CDR1 and CDR2 from the germline V gene are SGDLS and YYNGEE. The CDR3 region has the DNA TGTGCCAGCAGCGTAGGGGTTGCGGGTGAGCAGTTCTTC. Protein product: CASSVGVAGEQFF.

The DNA of the CDR3 is TGTGCCAGCAGCTTCGATTCGGCTAGCTATTCACCCCTCCACTTT. Its translation: CASSFDSASYSPLHF. The chain links TRBV5-6 to TRBJ1-6; no clear D gene. There are 15 residues in the CDR3. Germline CDR1 SGHDT, CDR2 YYEEEE. V was cut by 2 bases and J by 8 bases, with 14 bases left in between.

This chain links TRBV6-5 with TRBJ1-1, with D possibly being TRBD1 (5 bases). V gave up 6 bases and J gave up 11 bases, with 16 bases separating them. From germline, CDR1 is MNHEY and CDR2 SVGAGI. The length of the CDR3 is 12 residues. The CDR3 nucleotides read TGTGCCAGCAGATCTTCAGGGTTTTGGGCTTTCTTT. It encodes CASRSSGFWAFF.

The gene calls are TRBV5-1 and TRBJ1-1, with D possibly being TRBD1 (6 bases). This CDR3 has 15 residues. Germline loops: CDR1 SGHRS, CDR2 YFSETQ. Trimming removed 0 bases from V and 0 bases from J, with 9 bases in between. The CDR3 DNA reads TGCGCCAGCAGCTTGGCAACAGGGATGAACACTGAAGCTTTCTTT. Amino acids: CASSLATGMNTEAFF.

V is TRBV11-2 and J is TRBJ2-1, with a possible D match to TRBD2 (6 bases). Trimming took 3 bases from V and 7 from J, leaving 16 bases between them. This CDR3 is 15 amino acids long. Germline values: CDR1 SGHAT, CDR2 FQNNGV. This CDR3 is CASSFFGGKGNEQFF. CDR3 nucleotide sequence: TGTGCCAGCAGCTTTTTTGGCGGGAAAGGGAATGAGCAGTTCTTC.